Below, one TCR beta chain is given with its context. Its specificity is unknown. Produced via immunoSEQ multiplex PCR; TCRdb's table is partial and in-frame only. The table lists 120,000 to 150,000 clones, about 92% of them singletons, with about 1.9% in the top ten. This sample is part of a study of T cell responses to AZD1222 COVID-19 vaccine. Study findings and constraints: Every sample of the repertoires postdated the peak T cell response.

The CDR3 loop spans 17 amino acids. Trimming cost V 2 bases and J 6 bases, with 21 bases left between them. Germline V gene sequence: CDR1 MNHEY, CDR2 SMNVEV (reference sequence). The chain recombines TRBV27 with TRBJ2-3; D perhaps matches TRBD1 (5 bases). Sequencing was performed on peripheral blood, taken on day 0 of AZD1222 vaccination. The source is an adult in good health. The chain's CDR3 is CASSLGFRTLPGDTQYF. CDR3 in DNA: TGTGCCAGCAGTTTAGGTTTTCGTACTCTGCCAGGGGATACGCAGTATTTT.